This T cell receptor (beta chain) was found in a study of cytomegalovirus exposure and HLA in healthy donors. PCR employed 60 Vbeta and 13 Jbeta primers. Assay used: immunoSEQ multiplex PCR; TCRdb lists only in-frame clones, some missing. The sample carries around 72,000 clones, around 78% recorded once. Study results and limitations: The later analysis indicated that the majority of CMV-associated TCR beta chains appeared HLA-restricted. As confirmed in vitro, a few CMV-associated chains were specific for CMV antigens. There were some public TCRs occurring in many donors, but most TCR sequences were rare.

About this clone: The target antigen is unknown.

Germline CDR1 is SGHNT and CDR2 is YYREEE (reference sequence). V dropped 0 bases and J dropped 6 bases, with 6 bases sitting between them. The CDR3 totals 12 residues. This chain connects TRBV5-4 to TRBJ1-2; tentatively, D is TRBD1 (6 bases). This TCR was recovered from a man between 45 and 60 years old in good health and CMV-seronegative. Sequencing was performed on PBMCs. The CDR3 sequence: CASSLGQDGYTF. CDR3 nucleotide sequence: TGTGCCAGCAGCTTGGGACAGGATGGCTACACCTTC. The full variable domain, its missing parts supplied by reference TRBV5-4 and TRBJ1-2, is ETGVTQSPTHLIKTRGQQVTLRCSSQSGHNTVSWYQQALGQGPQFIFQYYREEENGRGNFPPRFSGLQFPNYSSELNVNALELDDSALYLCASSLGQDGYTFGSGTRLTVV.